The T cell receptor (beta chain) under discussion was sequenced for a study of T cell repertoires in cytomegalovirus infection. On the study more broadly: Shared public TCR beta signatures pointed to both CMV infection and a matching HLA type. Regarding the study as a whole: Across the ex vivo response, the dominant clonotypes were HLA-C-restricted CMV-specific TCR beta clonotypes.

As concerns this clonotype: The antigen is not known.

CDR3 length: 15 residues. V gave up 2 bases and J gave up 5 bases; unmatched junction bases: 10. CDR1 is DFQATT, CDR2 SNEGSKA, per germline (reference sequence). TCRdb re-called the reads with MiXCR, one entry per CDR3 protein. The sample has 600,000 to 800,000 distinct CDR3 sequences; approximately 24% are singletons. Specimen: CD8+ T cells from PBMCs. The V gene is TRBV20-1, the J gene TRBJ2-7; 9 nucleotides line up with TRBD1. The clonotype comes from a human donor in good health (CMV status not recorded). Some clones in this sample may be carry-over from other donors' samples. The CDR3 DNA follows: TGCAGTGCTAGACTCACCGGACAGGGGCCTGACGAGCAGTACTTC. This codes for CSARLTGQGPDEQYF.